Listed here are 21 T cell receptor beta chains from one sample, sequenced in a study of cytomegalovirus exposure and HLA in healthy donors. PCR was performed using 60 Vbeta and 13 Jbeta primers. Clones were sequenced by immunoSEQ multiplex PCR, and TCRdb holds only the in-frame ones, with some missing. The data show about 120,000 clones, over 65% seen once. The sequencing input was PBMCs. The receptors were gathered from a woman in her thirties or forties in good health and CMV-seropositive.

V usage is TRBV18 and J usage is TRBJ2-5, with 7 bases matching TRBD1. J was trimmed by 5 bases and V by 3 bases; bases with no gene match: 3. CDR1 and CDR2 (germline): KGHSH, LQKENI. This CDR3 is built from 13 residues. CDR3 coding DNA: TGTGCCAGCTCACCTCAGGGGGTTGAGACCCAGTACTTC. Protein sequence: CASSPQGVETQYF.

The chain combines TRBV4-2 with TRBJ1-1; TRBD1 matches at 8 bases. V lost 3 bases to trimming and J lost 1 base; unmatched junction nucleotides: 4. Germline V lookup: CDR1 LGHNA, CDR2 YNFKEQ. The CDR3 extends over 15 amino acids. The CDR3 spells CASSHLDRGNTEAFF. The CDR3 region has the DNA TGTGCCAGCAGCCATTTAGACAGGGGGAACACTGAAGCTTTCTTT.

The rearrangement uses TRBV27 and TRBJ2-1; 8 bases match TRBD2. Looked up from germline, CDR1 is MNHEY and CDR2 is SMNVEV (reference sequence). Germline trimming cut 5 bases from V and 8 bases from J; bases unmatched to any gene: 14. The CDR3 runs 16 residues. This chain's CDR3 is CASSPMGREAPDEQFF. In nucleotides, the CDR3 is TGTGCCAGCAGTCCAATGGGGCGGGAGGCCCCAGATGAGCAGTTCTTC.

This chain uses TRBV7-2 with TRBJ2-3; perhaps TRBD2 as D (6 bases). Between the trimmed V and J ends, which lost 3 bases and 2 bases, there was a span of 12 bases. Germline CDR1 SGHTA, CDR2 FQGNSA. The CDR3 loop spans 15 amino acids. In DNA form, the CDR3 reads TGTGCCAGCAGCTTCGCTAGCGCCAACACAGATACGCAGTATTTT. This gives the protein CASSFASANTDTQYF.

The chain links TRBV9 to TRBJ2-7; 12 bases agree with TRBD1. The CDR3 is made up of 14 amino acids. V lost 4 bases and J lost 6; bases outside the gene matches: 5. Germline loops: CDR1 SGDLS, CDR2 YYNGEE. CDR3: CASSYRDRGPEQYF. CDR3 in DNA: TGTGCCAGCAGCTATCGGGACAGGGGGCCCGAGCAGTACTTC. Complete variable domain (other parts from reference TRBV9 and TRBJ2-7): DSGVTQTPKHLITATGQRVTLRCSPRSGDLSVYWYQQSLDQGLQFLIQYYNGEERAKGNILERFSAQQFPDLHSELNLSSLELGDSALYFCASSYRDRGPEQYFGPGTRLTVT.

V is TRBV9 and J is TRBJ2-2, with D unresolved. V was pared by 7 bases and J by 4 bases, with 5 bases between. This CDR3 contains 11 residues. CDR1 SGDLS and CDR2 YYNGEE come from the germline V gene. The CDR3 here is CASSSTGELFF. CDR3 coding DNA: TGTGCCAGCTCCTCCACCGGGGAGCTGTTTTTT.

The chain has TRBV2 and TRBJ1-1; D might be TRBD1 (5 bases). The CDR3 has 14 residues. The V and J ends lost 3 bases and 7 bases respectively, with 15 bases between them. CDR1 is SNHLY and CDR2 is FYNNEI in the germline V gene. Here the CDR3 DNA reads TGTGCCAGCAGTGAGGGCCAGGGCGGTATTGAAGCTTTCTTT. Translating gives CASSEGQGGIEAFF.

The chain carries TRBV7-9 and TRBJ1-2; 7 nucleotides agree with TRBD1. The CDR3 has 14 amino acids. Trimming took 3 bases from V and 5 from J; bases not matched to a gene: 6. Germline assignment: CDR1 SEHNR and CDR2 FQNEAQ (reference sequence). The CDR3 region is CASSFPGQSYGYTF. The CDR3 DNA follows: TGTGCCAGCAGCTTTCCGGGACAGAGTTATGGCTACACCTTC.

This sequence joins TRBV6-1 and TRBJ2-1, with TRBD2 identical over 7 bases. CDR1 is MNHNS and CDR2 is SASEGT in the germline V gene. V was pared by 7 bases and J by 4 bases, with 7 bases of the junction left unmatched. The CDR3 has 14 amino acids. The CDR3 DNA reads TGTGCCAGCAAGGGAGCAGCGGGGTACAATGAGCAGTTCTTC. This sequence encodes CASKGAAGYNEQFF.

The chain uses TRBV23-1 and TRBJ1-2, with D uncertain. TRBV23-1 is marked as an open reading frame, function uncertain. The CDR3 runs 15 residues. V dropped 7 bases and J dropped 6 bases, with 21 bases sitting between them. The CDR3 here is CASILQSGSDHGYTF. The DNA of the CDR3 is TGCGCCAGCATCCTCCAGTCCGGGTCGGATCATGGCTACACCTTC.

This chain connects TRBV4-3 to TRBJ2-2; 9 nucleotides align to TRBD1. Germline V gene lookup returns CDR1 LGHNA and CDR2 YSLEER. The CDR3 runs 16 residues. Losses at the gene ends were 0 bases for V and 7 bases for J; bases not matched to a gene: 6. CDR3 sequence (DNA): TGCGCCAGCAGCCAAGAATTGGGACAGGGCGTCGGGGAGCTGTTTTTT. Protein sequence: CASSQELGQGVGELFF.

The chain recombines TRBV6-5 with TRBJ1-4; 8 nucleotides line up with TRBD1. V lost 6 bases to trimming and J lost 8 bases; unmatched junction nucleotides: 8. This CDR3 is 14 amino acids long. From germline, CDR1 is MNHEY and CDR2 SVGAGI. For the CDR3, the DNA is TGTGCCAGCAGGACAGGACAGGGAGGGGAAAAACTGTTTTTT. Its protein is CASRTGQGGEKLFF.

The rearrangement joins TRBV6-1 to TRBJ1-2; D is uncertain. Germline-derived CDR1 and CDR2 are MNHNS and SASEGT. The length of the CDR3 is 12 residues. Trimming pared 5 bases from V and 8 bases from J, leaving 12 bases between. CDR3 sequence (DNA): TGTGCCAGCAGTCCCGGGTTGGAGGGCTACACCTTC. It specifies CASSPGLEGYTF.

The J gene is TRBJ2-7, the V gene TRBV7-2, with 9 bases fitting TRBD2. The germline CDR1 and CDR2 sequences are SGHTA and FQGNSA. Trimming removed 3 bases from V and 4 bases from J; junction bases left unmatched: 4. CDR3 length: 14 residues. CDR3 nucleotides: TGTGCCAGCAGCTTCGCGGGAGGGCATTACGAGCAGTACTTC. This codes for CASSFAGGHYEQYF.

This clone was detected only a few times. The gene calls are TRBV5-1 and TRBJ2-7, with D possibly matching TRBD2 (6 bases). The CDR3 contains 13 residues. V was clipped by 7 bases and J by 3 bases, with 14 bases between them. Germline-derived CDR1 and CDR2 are SGHRS and YFSETQ. CDR3 coding DNA: TGCGCCAGCGGCGGGGCCGCGAACTACGAGCAGTACTTC. This sequence encodes CASGGAANYEQYF.

This chain joins TRBV5-6 and TRBJ1-6; tentatively, D is TRBD1 (6 bases). The CDR3 is 13 residues long. CDR1 is SGHDT and CDR2 is YYEEEE in the germline V gene. The V end was cut by 5 bases, the J end by 5 bases, with 8 bases between. The CDR3, as DNA: TGTGCCAGCAGGAGGGGGAATAATTCACCCCTCCACTTT. Its translation: CASRRGNNSPLHF.

The gene calls are TRBV6-4 and TRBJ2-3; 8 bases agree with TRBD2. CDR1 is MRHNA and CDR2 is SNTAGT in the germline V gene. J was trimmed by 0 bases and V by 3 bases; bases with no gene match: 2. The CDR3 is 15 residues long. CDR3 DNA sequence: TGTGCCAGCAGTGAAGTAGCGGGGAGCACAGATACGCAGTATTTT. As protein: CASSEVAGSTDTQYF.

As regards this clone: The same CDR3 arises from other DNA sequences in this sample as well. The chain has TRBV6-6 and TRBJ1-5; D may be TRBD1 (5 bases). CDR3 length: 16 residues. Germline V CDR1 and CDR2: MNHNY, SVGAGI (reference sequence). V was shortened by 5 bases and J by 1 base, with 15 bases between the two germline ends. Here the CDR3 reads CASSLRTGESNQPQHF. As DNA, the CDR3 is TGTGCCAGCAGTCTCCGGACGGGGGAAAGCAATCAGCCCCAGCATTTT.

This chain links TRBV25-1 with TRBJ2-1; 7 bases agree with TRBD1. After removal of 8 bases from V and 2 bases from J, the junction contained 3 bases not matched to a gene. The CDR3 has 13 amino acids. Germline CDR1 reads MGHDK; CDR2 reads SYGVNS. CDR3 sequence (DNA): TGTGCCAGCGGAGGACAGGCCTACAATGAGCAGTTCTTC. This sequence encodes CASGGQAYNEQFF. Full variable domain (rest looked up from reference TRBV25-1 and TRBJ2-1): EADIYQTPRYLVIGTGKKITLECSQTMGHDKMYWYQQDPGMELHLIHYSYGVNSTEKGDLSSESTVSRIRTEHFPLTLESARPSHTSQYLCASGGQAYNEQFFGPGTRLTVL.

This chain connects TRBV7-6 to TRBJ1-3, with 8 positions matching TRBD1. In germline, CDR1 is SGHVS, CDR2 FNYEAQ. This CDR3 is 16 amino acids long. J lost 0 bases, V lost 5 bases, and 6 bases had no gene match. In DNA, the CDR3 is TGTGCCAGCAGCCAGGGGGCAGAGAGCTCTGGAAACACCATATATTTT. Translation: CASSQGAESSGNTIYF.

The V and J genes are TRBV9 and TRBJ1-1, with D tentatively TRBD1 (6 bases). Germline V lookup: CDR1 SGDLS, CDR2 YYNGEE. The CDR3 covers 16 residues. Trimming took 4 bases from V and 5 from J, leaving 21 bases between them. The CDR3 loop reads CASSLREGDKATEAFF. CDR3 DNA: TGTGCCAGCAGCTTAAGGGAGGGGGACAAAGCTACTGAAGCTTTCTTT.